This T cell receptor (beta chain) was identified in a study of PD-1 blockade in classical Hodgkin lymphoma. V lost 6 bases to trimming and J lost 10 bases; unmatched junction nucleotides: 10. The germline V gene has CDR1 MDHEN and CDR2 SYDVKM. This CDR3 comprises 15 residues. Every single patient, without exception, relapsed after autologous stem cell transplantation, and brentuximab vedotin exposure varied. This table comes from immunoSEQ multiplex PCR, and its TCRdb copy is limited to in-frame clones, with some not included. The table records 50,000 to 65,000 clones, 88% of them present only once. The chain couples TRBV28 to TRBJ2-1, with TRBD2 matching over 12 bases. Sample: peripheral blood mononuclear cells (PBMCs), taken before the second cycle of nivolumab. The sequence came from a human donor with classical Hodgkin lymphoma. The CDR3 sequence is CASRLAGGPRDEQFF. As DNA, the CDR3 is TGTGCCAGCAGGCTAGCGGGGGGGCCGCGGGACGAGCAGTTCTTC.